This T cell receptor beta chain emerged from a study of regulatory T cells in long-lasting Graves disease. At the level of the study: Persistent Graves' disease denoted over 5 years of antithyroid drugs plus positive TSH receptor antibodies.

Time point in this sample: persistent/refractory GD, antithyroid drugs over 5 years with positive TRAb. Following extraction of RNA from PBMCs, that RNA was used to make the TCR library. Each of the patients was recruited from an endocrinology department situated in Xi'an, China. Arm-PCR of CDR3 regions and iRepertoire HTBI primers were the basis on which TCR beta libraries were built. Study processing details: Identification of gene segments yielded 60 or so TRBV and 13 to 15 TRBJ across samples. TCRdb ran MiXCR on the multiplex PCR reads and lists one entry per CDR3 protein. TCRdb, not the authors, supplied the V and J calls. The sample shows 700,000 or so distinct CDR3 sequences, roughly 30% of them seen only once. This clonotype has a handful of counts. The ends lost 5 bases at V and 0 bases at J; junction bases unmatched: 10. CDR1 is SQVTM, CDR2 ANQGSEA, per germline. This CDR3 contains 15 residues.

This sequence originates from a female donor with Graves disease. The rearrangement joins TRBV29-1 to TRBJ2-7; TRBD2 matches 7 bases. Sequencing was performed on peripheral blood mononuclear cells (PBMCs), taken when the disease was refractory, from a patient treated with antithyroid drugs. The CDR3 bases are TGCAGCGTTACCCTAGCAGCGGGACCCTCCTACGAGCAGTACTTC. Amino acid sequence: CSVTLAAGPSYEQYF.